The text below deals with one TCR beta chain. Its antigen is unidentified. A multiplex PCR was run with 60 Vbeta primers and 13 Jbeta primers. Sequencing used immunoSEQ multiplex PCR; TCRdb keeps in-frame clones, though not all of them. The sample yields about 120,000 clones, 75% to 90% seen once. This record belongs to a study of cytomegalovirus exposure and HLA in healthy donors. Findings of the study overall: HLA alleles showed associations with some 15,000 TCR beta sequences in a later analysis, at a 0.05 false discovery rate. The availability of immune exposure information extended only to CMV serostatus. Sequencing artifact likely explains a cluster of highly shared sequence variants.

The CDR3 loop spans 15 amino acids. V was shortened by 1 base and J by 4 bases, with 13 bases between the two germline ends. The germline CDR1 and CDR2 sequences are MNHNS and SASEGT. The sequence was obtained from a man aged 25-45 years in good health and CMV-seropositive. The chain couples TRBV6-1 to TRBJ2-5; D is possibly TRBD1 (6 bases). The material sequenced was PBMCs. For the CDR3, the DNA is TGTGCCAGCAGTGAAGAAGGGGGTGGAGGAGAGACCCAGTACTTC. Translated, it gives CASSEEGGGGETQYF.